This T cell receptor beta chain originates from a study of Graves' ophthalmopathy and Graves' hyperthyroidism. Study as a whole: Upon initial diagnosis and before any treatment, peripheral blood was collected.

Amplification from RNA transcripts yielded the TCR beta CDR3 regions. A first-round RT-PCR used HTBI primers, followed by a second-round multiplex PCR. MiXCR was run by TCRdb on the multiplex PCR reads, yielding one entry per CDR3 protein. This sample has 200,000 to 300,000 distinct CDR3 sequences, with around 45% found just once. V was clipped by 6 bases and J by 0 bases, with 15 bases between them. This CDR3 is built from 16 residues. Germline V gives CDR1 SQVTM, CDR2 ANQGSEA. General study points: A model of 13 signatures distinguished ophthalmopathy from stable hyperthyroidism at around 90% sensitivity and 81.08% specificity. Blood samples also showed most expanded thyroid clonotypes exceeding 0.001 frequency.

About this clonotype: Its antigen is currently unknown.

Certain patients were not enrolled. These were patients with other autoimmune diseases, uncontrolled infections, pregnancy or lactation. Sequenced material: peripheral blood. The chain uses TRBV29-1 and TRBJ2-6; D call uncertain. The receptor was isolated from an adult man with Graves' ophthalmopathy. The CDR3 region is CSVPGPLFSGANVLTF. The CDR3 region has the DNA TGCAGCGTGCCGGGTCCTCTATTCTCTGGGGCCAACGTCCTGACTTTC.